A selection of T cell receptor beta chains follows, all from one sample in a study of cytomegalovirus exposure and HLA in healthy donors. Some clones are missing from TCRdb's copy, which holds only in-frame ones; the method was immunoSEQ multiplex PCR. Of roughly 230,000 clones in the sample, less than 95% are singletons; the top ten hold roughly 3%. The sequenced material came from PBMCs. These receptors were taken from a woman in her 30s in good health and CMV-seronegative. The CDR3 runs from the conserved cysteine through the conserved F or W. The order of the fields is V gene, clone size, J gene, CDR3 protein. Not all rows give a size; the values are once, few, many and, for expanded clones, a class.

>TRBV7-8|-|TRBJ2-3
CASSFPLREGYTDTQYF
>TRBV19|-|TRBJ2-5
CASSTRLAGGPKTETQYF
>TRBV5-6|-|TRBJ2-7
CASSPMDRESEQYF
>TRBV27|-|TRBJ1-1
CASSVAGNTEAFF
>TRBV19|-|TRBJ2-2
CASTNSGSANTGELFF
>TRBV19|-|TRBJ2-4
CASRVAGLAKNIQYF
>TRBV19|-|TRBJ1-4
CASSIPVYNEKLFF
>TRBV6-6|-|TRBJ2-1
CASSYGLGLSYNEQFF
>TRBV10-3|-|TRBJ2-3
CAISMSGSTDTQYF
>TRBV19|-|TRBJ2-6
CASSLVGANVLTF
>TRBV7-8|-|TRBJ2-7
CASSLRLASHEQYF
>TRBV9|-|TRBJ2-7
CASSLGRGASTLYEQYF
>TRBV7-8|-|TRBJ1-1
CASSLKGTEAFF
>TRBV5-8|-|TRBJ2-5
CASSLRGRGGKETQYF
>TRBV5-1|-|TRBJ2-1
CASSLVRGEQFF
>TRBV11-2|-|TRBJ2-5
CASSLKLAGGQVRETQYF
>TRBV11-2|few|TRBJ2-7
CASSSLDRGQYEQYF
>TRBV5-1|-|TRBJ2-7
CASSFHGEQYF
>TRBV2|-|TRBJ2-7
CASQTSVIFYEQYF
>TRBV25-1|-|TRBJ2-3
CASSESAGEKADTQYF
>TRBV7-7|-|TRBJ2-3
CASSSPREPDTQYF
>TRBV10-3|-|TRBJ2-3
CAISEKQPTDTQYF
>TRBV10-3|-|TRBJ1-4
CAISASGAVANEKLFF